This paragraph reports one T cell receptor (beta chain). This CDR3 has 15 amino acids. V was shortened by 5 bases and J by 2 bases, with 13 bases between the two germline ends. Germline CDR1 reads SGHTA; CDR2 reads FQGNSA. TCRdb reprocessed the PCR reads via MiXCR. This table has more than 15,000 clones, approximately 22% appearing once. This sample is part of a study of metastatic and nonmetastatic thyroid tumors. Study in general: The study looked at repertoires side by side in blood and in tumor or nodule tissue from malignant and benign thyroid patients.

Each patient went into thyroid surgery without having received any treatment. The clonotype comes from a female donor with papillary thyroid cancer or a benign thyroid nodule (not recorded which). Some clones in this sample may be carry-over from other donors' samples. J is TRBJ1-5 and V is TRBV7-2, with D maybe TRBD1 (5 bases). The sequenced sample consisted of adjacent normal tissue. The CDR3 reads CASSPGATGNQPQHF. In DNA, the CDR3 is TGTGCCAGCAGCCCTGGGGCTACAGGCAATCAGCCCCAGCATTTT.